The 17 T cell receptor beta chains reported below all come from one sample, sequenced in a study of control samples from healthy donors and cancer patients (TCRdb year 2020). Libraries came from the immunoSEQ multiplex PCR assay. TCRdb re-hosts the immuneACCESS table, in-frame sequences only. Its copies lack some clones; in the studies checked, an unresolved V gene accounts for under half of them, and the cause for the rest is not known. The sample contains 55,000 to 65,000 clones, more than 70% of them found a single time. The ten top clones hold approximately 11% of the sample. The sequencing input was PBMCs. These receptor sequences come from a woman aged 55-75 years with lung cancer.

The V and J genes are TRBV30 and TRBJ1-1; 10 bases match TRBD1. Trimming took 1 base from V and 1 from J; bases not matched to a gene: 6. The CDR3 runs 16 residues. The germline CDR1 and CDR2 sequences are GTSNPN and SVGIG (reference sequence). This CDR3 reads CAWSGGDRGQNTEAFF. CDR3 sequence (DNA): TGTGCCTGGAGTGGGGGTGACAGGGGGCAGAACACTGAAGCTTTCTTT. The variable domain in full, completed from reference TRBV30 and TRBJ1-1, reads SQTIHQWPATLVQPVGSPLSLECTVEGTSNPNLYWYRQAAGRGLQLLFYSVGIGQISSEVPQNLSASRPQDRQFILSSKKLLLSDSGFYLCAWSGGDRGQNTEAFFGQGTRLTVV.

The chain uses TRBV11-3 and TRBJ2-7, with D possibly being TRBD2 (5 bases). The V end lost 5 bases, the J end lost 7 bases, and 15 bases lay between the germline ends. Germline values: CDR1 SGHNT, CDR2 YENEEA. This CDR3 comprises 13 residues. In nucleotides, the CDR3 is TGTGCCAGCAGCGCGAGTCGGGGTGGTGAGCAGTACTTC. This sequence encodes CASSASRGGEQYF.

The genes are TRBV5-4 and TRBJ2-7; 7 bases are a match to TRBD1. From germline, CDR1 is SGHNT and CDR2 YYREEE (reference sequence). CDR3 length: 13 amino acids. The V segment lost 4 bases and the J segment 3 bases; nucleotides outside the gene matches: 4. The CDR3: CASSPRDSYEQYF. CDR3 bases: TGTGCCAGCAGCCCTCGGGACAGCTACGAGCAGTACTTC.

The rearrangement joins TRBV18 to TRBJ2-2; TRBD2 matches at 7 bases. Germline CDR1 reads KGHSH; CDR2 reads LQKENI. V was clipped by 4 bases and J by 7 bases; unmatched bases: 9. CDR3 length: 15 amino acids. Here the CDR3 reads CASSRTAGAGGELFF. The CDR3, as DNA: TGTGCCAGCTCACGGACGGCGGGAGCAGGCGGGGAGCTGTTTTTT.

The chain links TRBV4-1 to TRBJ1-3; no firm D call. Germline-derived CDR1 and CDR2 are MGHRA and YSYEKL. There are 15 residues in the CDR3. Trimming cost V 0 bases and J 1 base, with 7 bases left between them. Here the CDR3 DNA reads TGCGCCAGCAGCCAAGAATGGGTATCTGGAAACACCATATATTTT. This codes for CASSQEWVSGNTIYF.

The chain recombines TRBV5-1 with TRBJ2-3; maybe TRBD2 (6 bases). Germline CDR1 reads SGHRS; CDR2 reads YFSETQ. V lost 0 bases and J 3 bases, leaving 11 bases between the germline ends. CDR3 size: 15 residues. CDR3: CASSLDGGGTDTQYF. Here the CDR3 DNA reads TGCGCCAGCAGCTTGGACGGGGGAGGAACAGATACGCAGTATTTT.

This clone appeared once. The chain combines TRBV7-3 with TRBJ1-6; a possible D gene is TRBD1 (6 bases). Germline CDR1 SGHTA, CDR2 FQGTGA. The CDR3 covers 15 residues. Trimming took off 0 bases at V and 8 bases at J, with 11 bases between the two ends. This CDR3 reads CASSLTGGLDSPLHF. The DNA for the CDR3 is TGTGCCAGCAGCTTAACGGGGGGCTTGGATTCACCCCTCCACTTT.

This clone appeared a few times. As DNA, the CDR3 is TGCGCCAGCAGTTTTGGGACGGATAATTCACCCCTCCACTTT. This codes for CASSFGTDNSPLHF. J is TRBJ1-6 and V is TRBV5-1, with TRBD1 as a possible D gene (5 bases). The V end was cut by 5 bases, the J end by 5 bases, with 11 bases between. The CDR3 spans 14 residues. CDR1 SGHRS and CDR2 YFSETQ come from the germline V gene.

The chain combines TRBV5-4 with TRBJ1-1; D uncertain. The germline V and J ends were trimmed by 1 base and 7 bases, with 11 bases remaining between them. From germline, CDR1 is SGHNT and CDR2 YYREEE (reference sequence). The CDR3 is made up of 13 amino acids. CDR3 protein: CASSLNLELEAFF. The CDR3 nucleotides read TGTGCCAGCAGCTTGAATCTAGAACTTGAAGCTTTCTTT.

The chain is built from TRBV5-1 and TRBJ2-3; the D is unclear. V was cut by 5 bases and J by 2 bases, with 12 bases left in between. This CDR3 has 14 residues. Germline V CDR1 and CDR2: SGHRS, YFSETQ. This CDR3 reads CASRLRQATDTQYF. The CDR3 DNA reads TGCGCCAGCAGGCTCAGGCAGGCCACAGATACGCAGTATTTT.

The CDR3 DNA reads TGTGCCAGCAGTTTAGGGGGACACTATGGCTACACCTTC. It yields the protein CASSLGGHYGYTF. The rearrangement uses TRBV12-3 or TRBV12-4 and TRBJ1-2; D may be TRBD1 (5 bases). Trimming removed 1 base from V and 3 bases from J, with 6 bases in between. The CDR3 extends over 13 amino acids.

The rearrangement uses TRBV6-1 and TRBJ2-5, with D perhaps being TRBD1 or TRBD2 (5 bases each). This CDR3 contains 15 residues. The germline V and J ends were trimmed by 0 bases and 5 bases, with 13 bases remaining between them. Germline CDR1 MNHNS, CDR2 SASEGT. The CDR3 sequence: CASSEASGSGETQYF. The CDR3 DNA reads TGTGCCAGCAGTGAAGCTTCAGGGTCGGGGGAGACCCAGTACTTC.

The CDR3 coding sequence is TGTGCCACCAGTGACTCCACCGGCGACAGGGGGAACACCGGGGAGCTGTTTTTT. Its protein is CATSDSTGDRGNTGELFF. This rearrangement joins TRBV24-1 to TRBJ2-2, with 8 positions matching TRBD1. Germline loops: CDR1 KGHDR, CDR2 SFDVKD. Germline trimming cut 4 bases from V and 1 base from J; bases unmatched to any gene: 10. This CDR3 region has 18 residues.

This clone was observed a single time. This chain links TRBV2 with TRBJ2-7, with 10 bases identical to TRBD2. The germline V gene has CDR1 SNHLY and CDR2 FYNNEI. V shed 5 bases, J shed 5 bases, and the junction held 6 bases outside the gene matches. This CDR3 is 14 amino acids long. For the CDR3, the DNA is TGTGCCAGCAGTTCTAGCGGGAGTAGGGACGAGCAGTACTTC. Protein sequence: CASSSSGSRDEQYF.

The chain links TRBV7-9 to TRBJ2-4; TRBD2 is a possible D gene (6 bases). Germline loops: CDR1 SEHNR, CDR2 FQNEAQ (reference sequence). Trimming stripped 8 bases from V and 11 bases from J, with 10 bases between. The CDR3 runs 10 residues. For the CDR3, the DNA is TGTGCCAGCGACGGGGAGGTTCAGTACTTC. This sequence encodes CASDGEVQYF. Combining the CDR3 with reference TRBV7-9 and TRBJ2-4 gives the whole variable domain DTGVSQNPRHKITKRGQNVTFRCDPISEHNRLYWYRQTLGQGPEFLTYFQNEAQLEKSRLLSDRFSAERPKGSFSTLEIQRTEQGDSAMYLCASDGEVQYFGAGTRLSVL.

This chain uses TRBV21-1 with TRBJ2-7; the D call in the table, TRBD2, was not verified against the DNA. TRBV21-1 is classified as a pseudogene. This CDR3 contains 17 residues. Here the CDR3 reads CASGPPGLAFPTYEQYF. The DNA for the CDR3 is TGTGCCAGCGGCCCTCCGGGACTAGCTTTCCCAACCTACGAGCAGTACTTC.

The V call is TRBV7-9, the J call TRBJ2-3; 10 nucleotides match TRBD2. Germline V gene sequence: CDR1 SEHNR, CDR2 FQNEAQ (reference sequence). The ends lost 3 bases at V and 0 bases at J; junction bases unmatched: 3. The CDR3 totals 16 residues. CDR3 in amino acids: CASSLGLAISTDTQYF. The DNA for the CDR3 is TGTGCCAGCAGCTTGGGACTAGCGATTAGCACAGATACGCAGTATTTT.